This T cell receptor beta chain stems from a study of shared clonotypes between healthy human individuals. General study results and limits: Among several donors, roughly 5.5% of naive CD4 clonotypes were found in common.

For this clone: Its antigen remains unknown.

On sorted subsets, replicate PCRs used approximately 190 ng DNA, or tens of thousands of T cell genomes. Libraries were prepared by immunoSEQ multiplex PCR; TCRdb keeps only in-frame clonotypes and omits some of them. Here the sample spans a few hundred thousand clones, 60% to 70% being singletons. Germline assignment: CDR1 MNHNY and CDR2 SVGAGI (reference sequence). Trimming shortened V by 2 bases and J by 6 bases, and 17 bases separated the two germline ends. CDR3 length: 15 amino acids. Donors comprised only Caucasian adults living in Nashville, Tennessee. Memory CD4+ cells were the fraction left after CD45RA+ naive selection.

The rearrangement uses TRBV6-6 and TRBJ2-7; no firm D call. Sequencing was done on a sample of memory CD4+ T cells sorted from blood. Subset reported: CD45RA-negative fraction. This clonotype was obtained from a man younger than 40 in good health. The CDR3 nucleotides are TGTGCCAGCAGTTACGTGCCTTCGATATCACTCGAGCAGTACTTC. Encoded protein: CASSYVPSISLEQYF.